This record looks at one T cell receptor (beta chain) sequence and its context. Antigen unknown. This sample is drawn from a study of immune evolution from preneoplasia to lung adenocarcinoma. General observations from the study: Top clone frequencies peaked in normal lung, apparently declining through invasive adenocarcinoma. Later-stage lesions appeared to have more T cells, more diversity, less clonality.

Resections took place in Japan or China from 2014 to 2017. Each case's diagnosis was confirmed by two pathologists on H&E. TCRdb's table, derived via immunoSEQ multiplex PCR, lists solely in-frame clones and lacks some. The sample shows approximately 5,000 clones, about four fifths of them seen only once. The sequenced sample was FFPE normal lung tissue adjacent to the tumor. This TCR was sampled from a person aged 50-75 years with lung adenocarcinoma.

CDR3 nucleotide sequence: TGTGCCAGATTGATTGCCATCTTCTTTTGGGAGTTCTTC. Encoded protein: CARLIAIFFWEFF. The chain recombines TRBV18 with TRBJ2-1; D gene ambiguous. V lost 9 bases and J 14 bases, leaving 23 bases between the germline ends. This CDR3 is 13 amino acids long. Germline values: CDR1 KGHSH, CDR2 LQKENI. The full variable domain, its missing parts supplied by reference TRBV18 and TRBJ2-1, is NAGVMQNPRHLVRRRGQEARLRCSPMKGHSHVYWYRQLPEEGLKFMVYLQKENIIDESGMPKERFSAEFPKEGPSILRIQQVVRGDSAAYFCARLIAIFFWEFFGPGTRLTVL.